Shown below are 28 T cell receptor beta chains from a single sample sequenced in a study of PD-L1 blockade in urothelial cancer. TCRdb's table, derived via immunoSEQ multiplex PCR, lists solely in-frame clones and lacks some. In the table there are 20,000 to 30,000 clones, around 88% of which are singletons. This material consisted of PBMCs, taken around atezolizumab (anti-PD-L1) treatment. All receptors derive from a middle-aged man with urothelial cancer.

The chain links TRBV19 to TRBJ1-1; no definite D call. Trimming took 3 bases from V and 2 from J, leaving 16 bases between them. CDR1 LNHDA and CDR2 SQIVND come from the germline V gene (reference sequence). This CDR3 comprises 16 residues. Here the CDR3 reads CASSMLSLGGNTEAFF. CDR3 DNA sequence: TGTGCCAGTAGTATGTTAAGTCTCGGCGGTAACACTGAAGCTTTCTTT.

This chain joins TRBV7-2 and TRBJ1-1, with 7 bases lining up with TRBD1. This CDR3 is 16 amino acids long. The germline gives CDR1 SGHTA, CDR2 FQGNSA. V dropped 5 bases and J dropped 4; count of bases not matched to a gene: 13. In nucleotides, the CDR3 is TGTGCCAGCAGCCTCAGACAGGGTCCTTGGGGCACTGAAGCTTTCTTT. This codes for CASSLRQGPWGTEAFF.

A single count supports this clone. The V gene is TRBV7-2, the J gene TRBJ1-1, with TRBD1 as a possible D gene (6 bases). Trimming stripped 7 bases from V and 3 bases from J, with 15 bases between. CDR1 and CDR2 from the germline V gene are SGHTA and FQGNSA. The CDR3 is 14 residues long. CDR3: CASTSGHWYTEAFF. CDR3 DNA: TGTGCCAGCACCTCGGGACACTGGTACACTGAAGCTTTCTTT.

This chain joins TRBV7-2 and TRBJ2-5, with TRBD2 matching 7 bases. V shed 1 base, J shed 5 bases, and the junction held 7 bases outside the gene matches. The V gene's germline CDR1 is SGHTA and CDR2 FQGNSA. This CDR3 has 15 residues. CDR3 in amino acids: CASSLVVGRRETQYF. The DNA for the CDR3 is TGTGCCAGCAGCTTAGTCGTCGGGAGGAGGGAGACCCAGTACTTC.

The rearrangement links TRBV7-2 to TRBJ1-2; 9 nucleotides agree with TRBD1. With V trimmed by 5 bases and J by 4 bases, 14 bases remained unmatched. This CDR3 is 17 amino acids long. Germline CDR1 and CDR2: SGHTA and FQGNSA. For the CDR3, the DNA is TGTGCCAGCAGCCTGGAGACCGGGACAGGGACTTTCTATGGCTACACCTTC. It yields the protein CASSLETGTGTFYGYTF.

This clone appeared once. The CDR3 nucleotides are TGTGCCAGCAGCCCCGGCAGGGGTGAATATGGCTACACCTTC. Translation gives CASSPGRGEYGYTF. The chain recombines TRBV7-2 with TRBJ1-2; D is possibly TRBD1 (6 bases). CDR1 is SGHTA, CDR2 FQGNSA, per germline. The CDR3 is 14 residues long. The V gene lost 5 bases and the J gene lost 5 bases, with 15 bases spanning the gap. The variable domain in full, completed from reference TRBV7-2 and TRBJ1-2, reads GAGVSQSPSNKVTEKGKDVELRCDPISGHTALYWYRQSLGQGLEFLIYFQGNSAPDKSGLPSDRFSAERTGGSVSTLTIQRTQQEDSAVYLCASSPGRGEYGYTFGSGTRLTVV.

A single count supports this clone. The chain joins TRBV7-8 to TRBJ2-2; TRBD2 matches 11 bases. The CDR3 is 19 residues long. The V gene end was trimmed by 0 bases and the J gene end by 2 bases; junction bases not matched to a gene: 8. Germline loops: CDR1 SGHVS, CDR2 FQNEAQ. CDR3 region: CASSLAWGTSGKNTGELFF. Here the CDR3 DNA reads TGTGCCAGCAGCTTAGCGTGGGGGACTAGCGGTAAAAACACCGGGGAGCTGTTTTTT.

The chain is built from TRBV11-2 and TRBJ1-4; TRBD1 is a possible D gene (5 bases). V was clipped by 0 bases and J by 4 bases, with 15 bases between them. The CDR3 spans 17 residues. Germline CDR1 reads SGHAT; CDR2 reads FQNNGV. The DNA of the CDR3 is TGTGCCAGCAGCTTAGATCCCTCCGGGACTTATAATGAAAAACTGTTTTTT. This gives the protein CASSLDPSGTYNEKLFF.

This rearrangement joins TRBV6-6 to TRBJ2-5; 11 bases are a match to TRBD1. The CDR3 spans 16 residues. From germline, CDR1 is MNHNY and CDR2 SVGAGI (reference sequence). With 5 bases clipped from V and 3 bases from J, the junction kept 8 bases outside the gene matches. CDR3: CASSHQDRGLEETQYF. The CDR3 nucleotides are TGTGCCAGCAGTCATCAGGACAGGGGGCTTGAAGAGACCCAGTACTTC.

The J gene is TRBJ2-3, the V gene TRBV6-1, with D unresolved. This CDR3 region has 13 residues. With 1 base removed from V and 5 bases from J, the gap between germline ends came to 7 bases. Germline V gene sequence: CDR1 MNHNS, CDR2 SASEGT. CDR3 DNA sequence: TGTGCCAGCAGTGAAGTAAACGGAGATACGCAGTATTTT. Translated: CASSEVNGDTQYF.

The chain couples TRBV7-6 to TRBJ2-7, with 9 positions matching TRBD1. Germline-derived CDR1 and CDR2 are SGHVS and FNYEAQ. The CDR3 covers 15 residues. The V and J ends lost 3 bases and 2 bases, in that order; junction bases with no gene match: 5. The CDR3 sequence is CASSLDTGGPYEQYF. In nucleotides, the CDR3 is TGTGCCAGCAGCTTGGACACAGGGGGCCCCTACGAGCAGTACTTC.

This clone was recorded once. The rearrangement links TRBV19 to TRBJ1-5, with 11 bases identical to TRBD1. The CDR3 consists of 16 residues. Trimming cost V 3 bases and J 6 bases; bases outside gene matches: 7. Per the germline V gene, CDR1 is LNHDA and CDR2 is SQIVND (reference sequence). DNA for the CDR3: TGTGCCAGTAGTATTCCCGGACAGGGGGCTCGTCAGCCCCAGCATTTT. This codes for CASSIPGQGARQPQHF.

V and J are TRBV6-5 and TRBJ2-3; 10 nucleotides match TRBD1. Germline V gene lookup returns CDR1 MNHEY and CDR2 SVGAGI. V shed 8 bases, J shed 3 bases, and the junction held 2 bases outside the gene matches. This CDR3 spans 13 amino acids. This CDR3 reads CASEDRGTDTQYF. CDR3 in DNA: TGTGCCAGCGAGGACAGGGGGACAGATACGCAGTATTTT.

The chain couples TRBV18 to TRBJ1-4, with 7 bases aligning to TRBD1. Germline CDR1 KGHSH, CDR2 LQKENI. Losses at the gene ends were 2 bases for V and 8 bases for J; bases not matched to a gene: 5. The CDR3 consists of 14 residues. CDR3 amino acids: CASSPFRGAEKLFF. DNA of the CDR3: TGTGCCAGCTCACCATTCAGGGGGGCGGAAAAACTGTTTTTT.

The chain couples TRBV2 to TRBJ2-7; perhaps TRBD2 as D (6 bases). Germline CDR1 SNHLY, CDR2 FYNNEI. The CDR3 is 15 residues long. The ends were cut back, 4 bases at V and 7 bases at J, with 20 bases in the middle. DNA of the CDR3: TGTGCCAGCAGTGTCGATACGGGACTGGCAGGGGAGCAGTACTTC. Translating it yields CASSVDTGLAGEQYF.

This chain links TRBV27 with TRBJ2-3; weak D call: TRBD2 (5 bases). The V end lost 3 bases, the J end lost 0 bases, and 13 bases lay between the germline ends. The length of the CDR3 is 16 residues. CDR1 MNHEY and CDR2 SMNVEV come from the germline V gene (reference sequence). CDR3 sequence reads: CASSLLRAASTDTQYF. The CDR3 DNA reads as TGTGCCAGCAGTTTGTTGCGGGCCGCTAGCACAGATACGCAGTATTTT.

The rearrangement uses TRBV10-3 and TRBJ1-2, with D perhaps matching TRBD1 (5 bases). Per the germline V gene, CDR1 is ENHRY and CDR2 is SYGVKD. CDR3 length: 14 amino acids. Between the trimmed V and J ends, which lost 6 bases and 3 bases, there was a span of 14 bases. In DNA, the CDR3 is TGTGCCATCAGCTCGGGGGGATCCCACTATGGCTACACCTTC. This codes for CAISSGGSHYGYTF.

This clone was detected once. This rearrangement joins TRBV28 to TRBJ1-1; D ambiguous. The CDR3 is 14 amino acids. CDR1 MDHEN and CDR2 SYDVKM come from the germline V gene. Between the trimmed V and J ends, which lost 3 bases and 0 bases, there was a span of 8 bases. The CDR3 region is CASSFTWLNTEAFF. The CDR3, as DNA: TGTGCCAGCAGTTTTACTTGGTTGAACACTGAAGCTTTCTTT.

The rearrangement joins TRBV29-1 to TRBJ2-3; 10 bases fit TRBD2. This CDR3 has 14 amino acids. V was pared by 7 bases and J by 3 bases, with 7 bases of the junction left unmatched. Germline CDR1 is SQVTM and CDR2 is ANQGSEA. The CDR3 loop is CSGTSGRGTDTQYF. Here the CDR3 DNA reads TGCAGCGGGACTAGCGGCCGAGGTACAGATACGCAGTATTTT.

The V and J genes are TRBV6-5 and TRBJ2-1, with 9 positions matching TRBD1. The CDR3 is made up of 13 amino acids. V shed 5 bases, J shed 8 bases, and the junction held 4 bases outside the gene matches. Germline CDR1 and CDR2: MNHEY and SVGAGI. The CDR3 nucleotides are TGTGCCAGCAGTATACAGGGGGCGCATGAGCAGTTCTTC. It encodes CASSIQGAHEQFF.

The J gene is TRBJ1-2, the V gene TRBV9; D gene unclear. From germline, CDR1 is SGDLS and CDR2 YYNGEE. The CDR3 has 13 residues. Trimming removed 4 bases from V and 0 bases from J, with 7 bases in between. The CDR3 is CASSPVSNYGYTF. CDR3 nucleotides: TGTGCCAGCAGCCCCGTTTCTAACTATGGCTACACCTTC.

The rearrangement links TRBV2 to TRBJ1-6; D is undetermined. CDR3 size: 15 residues. Trimming left V 4 bases short and J 6 bases short, with 13 bases between. Germline CDR1 and CDR2: SNHLY and FYNNEI. DNA of the CDR3: TGTGCCAGCAGTGTAGCAGCGGCACTTAATTCACCCCTCCACTTT. As protein: CASSVAAALNSPLHF.

The rearrangement joins TRBV6-4 to TRBJ2-3; 11 bases line up with TRBD2. V dropped 0 bases and J dropped 4; count of bases not matched to a gene: 0. The CDR3 sequence is 15 residues long. Germline V lookup: CDR1 MRHNA, CDR2 SNTAGT. CDR3 protein: CASSDSSGGADTQYF. CDR3 nucleotide sequence: TGTGCCAGCAGTGACTCTAGCGGGGGGGCAGATACGCAGTATTTT.

This sequence joins TRBV5-1 and TRBJ2-3; D may be TRBD1 (6 bases). V was cut by 5 bases and J by 3 bases, with 16 bases left in between. Germline CDR1 and CDR2: SGHRS and YFSETQ. The CDR3 spans 15 residues. The CDR3, as DNA: TGCGCCAGCAGGGACGGACAGTTCAAAACAGATACGCAGTATTTT. It encodes CASRDGQFKTDTQYF. The whole variable domain, remainder taken from reference TRBV5-1 and TRBJ2-3, is KAGVTQTPRYLIKTRGQQVTLSCSPISGHRSVSWYQQTPGQGLQFLFEYFSETQRNKGNFPGRFSGRQFSNSRSEMNVSTLELGDSALYLCASRDGQFKTDTQYFGPGTRLTVL.

The V and J genes are TRBV29-1 and TRBJ2-2; 9 bases match TRBD2. V lost 7 bases and J lost 4; bases outside the gene matches: 7. Germline V gene lookup returns CDR1 SQVTM and CDR2 ANQGSEA. CDR3 length: 14 amino acids. CDR3 sequence reads: CSGVSGRGTGELFF. CDR3 coding DNA: TGCAGCGGTGTTAGCGGGAGAGGCACCGGGGAGCTGTTTTTT.

This rearrangement joins TRBV27 to TRBJ2-5, with a weak D call TRBD1 (5 bases). The CDR3 covers 12 residues. Trimming pared 4 bases from V and 5 bases from J, leaving 8 bases between. Germline CDR1 MNHEY, CDR2 SMNVEV (reference sequence). DNA for the CDR3: TGTGCCAGCAGTTCAGGGCTGGAGACCCAGTACTTC. Protein: CASSSGLETQYF.

The chain joins TRBV6-5 to TRBJ1-2; a weak D match, TRBD1 (5 bases). Between the trimmed V and J ends, which lost 5 bases and 3 bases, there was a span of 10 bases. The CDR3 consists of 13 residues. Germline lookup yields CDR1 MNHEY and CDR2 SVGAGI. The CDR3 bases are TGTGCCAGCAGTCAAACGGGGGACTATGGCTACACCTTC. It encodes CASSQTGDYGYTF.

The chain uses TRBV7-3 and TRBJ2-1; TRBD1 agrees at 12 bases. V was pared by 2 bases and J by 9 bases, with 5 bases of the junction left unmatched. This CDR3 contains 15 residues. CDR1 is SGHTA and CDR2 is FQGTGA in the germline V gene. CDR3 DNA sequence: TGTGCCAGCAGCTTAGGGACAGGGGGCAAAGGTGAGCAGTTCTTC. It yields the protein CASSLGTGGKGEQFF.